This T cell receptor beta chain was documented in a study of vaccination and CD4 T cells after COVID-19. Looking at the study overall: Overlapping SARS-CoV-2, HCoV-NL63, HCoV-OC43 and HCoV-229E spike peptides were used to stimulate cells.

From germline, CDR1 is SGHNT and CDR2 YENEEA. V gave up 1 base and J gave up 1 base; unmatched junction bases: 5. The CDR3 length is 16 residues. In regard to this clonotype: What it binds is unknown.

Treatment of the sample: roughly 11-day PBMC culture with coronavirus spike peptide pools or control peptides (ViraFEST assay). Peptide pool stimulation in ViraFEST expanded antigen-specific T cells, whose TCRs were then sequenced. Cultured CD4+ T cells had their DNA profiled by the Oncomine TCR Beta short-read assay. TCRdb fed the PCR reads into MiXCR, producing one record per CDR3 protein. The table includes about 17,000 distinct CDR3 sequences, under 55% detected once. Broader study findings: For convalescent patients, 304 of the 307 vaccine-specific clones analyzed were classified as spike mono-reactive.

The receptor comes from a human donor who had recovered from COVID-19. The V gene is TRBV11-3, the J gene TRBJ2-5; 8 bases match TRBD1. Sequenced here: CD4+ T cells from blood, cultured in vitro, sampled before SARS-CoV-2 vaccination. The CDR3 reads CASSLGQGIIQETQYF. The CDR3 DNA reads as TGTGCCAGCAGCTTAGGACAGGGGATTATCCAAGAGACCCAGTACTTC. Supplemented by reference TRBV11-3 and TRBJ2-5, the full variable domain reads EAGVVQSPRYKIIEKKQPVAFWCNPISGHNTLYWYLQNLGQGPELLIRYENEEAVDDSQLPKDRFSAERLKGVDSTLKIQPAELGDSAVYLCASSLGQGIIQETQYFGPGTRLLVL.